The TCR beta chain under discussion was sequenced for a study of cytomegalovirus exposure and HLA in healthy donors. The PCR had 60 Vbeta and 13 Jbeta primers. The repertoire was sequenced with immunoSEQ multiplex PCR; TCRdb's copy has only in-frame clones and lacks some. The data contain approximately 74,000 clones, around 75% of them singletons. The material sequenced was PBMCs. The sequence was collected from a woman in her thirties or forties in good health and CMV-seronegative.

The DNA for the CDR3 is TGTGCCAGCAGTGGGGGGGGGAGAGGGGTAAACTACAATGAGCAGTTCTTC. This gives the protein CASSGGGRGVNYNEQFF. V usage is TRBV6-1 and J usage is TRBJ2-1, with TRBD2 matching 7 bases. Looked up from germline, CDR1 is MNHNS and CDR2 is SASEGT. The CDR3 contains 17 residues. The junction had 12 bases not matched to a gene; V was cut back by 4 bases and J by 3 bases.